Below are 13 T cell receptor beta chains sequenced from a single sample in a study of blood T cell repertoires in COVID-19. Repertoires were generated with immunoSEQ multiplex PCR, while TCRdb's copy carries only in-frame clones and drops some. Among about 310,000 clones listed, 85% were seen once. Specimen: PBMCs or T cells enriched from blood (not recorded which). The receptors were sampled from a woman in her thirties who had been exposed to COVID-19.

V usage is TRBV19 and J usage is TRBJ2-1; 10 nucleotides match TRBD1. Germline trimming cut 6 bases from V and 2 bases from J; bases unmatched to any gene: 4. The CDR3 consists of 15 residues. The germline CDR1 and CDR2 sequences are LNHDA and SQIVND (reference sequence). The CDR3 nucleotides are TGTGCCAGTAGAATTGGACAGGGGGCCTACAATGAGCAGTTCTTC. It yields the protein CASRIGQGAYNEQFF. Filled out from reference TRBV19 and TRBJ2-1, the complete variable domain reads DGGITQSPKYLFRKEGQNVTLSCEQNLNHDAMYWYRQDPGQGLRLIYYSQIVNDFQKGDIAEGYSVSREKKESFPLTVTSAQKNPTAFYLCASRIGQGAYNEQFFGPGTRLTVL.

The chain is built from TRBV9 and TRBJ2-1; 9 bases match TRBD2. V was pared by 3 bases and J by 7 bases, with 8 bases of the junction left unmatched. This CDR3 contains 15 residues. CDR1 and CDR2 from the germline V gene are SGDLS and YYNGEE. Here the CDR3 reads CASSGLGTSPNEQFF. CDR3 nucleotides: TGTGCCAGCAGCGGACTCGGGACTAGCCCGAATGAGCAGTTCTTC.

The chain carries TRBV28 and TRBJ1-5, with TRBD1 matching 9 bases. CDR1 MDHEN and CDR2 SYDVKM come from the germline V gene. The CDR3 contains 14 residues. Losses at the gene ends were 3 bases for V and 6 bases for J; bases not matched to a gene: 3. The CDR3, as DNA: TGTGCCAGCAGTTTGACAGGGGGGGTTCAGCCCCAGCATTTT. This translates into CASSLTGGVQPQHF.

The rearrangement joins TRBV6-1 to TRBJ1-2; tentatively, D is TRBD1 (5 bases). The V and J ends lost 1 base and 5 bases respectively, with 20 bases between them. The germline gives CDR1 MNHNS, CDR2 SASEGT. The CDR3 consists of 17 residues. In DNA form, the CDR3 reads TGTGCCAGCAGTGAAGTACCTGGAGGGGAAACCGTTTATGGCTACACCTTC. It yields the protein CASSEVPGGETVYGYTF.

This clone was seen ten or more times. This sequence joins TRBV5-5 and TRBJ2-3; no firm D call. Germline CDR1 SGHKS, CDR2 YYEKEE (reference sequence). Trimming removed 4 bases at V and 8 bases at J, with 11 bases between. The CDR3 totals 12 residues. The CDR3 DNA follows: TGTGCCAGCAGCACTCTCGAGTTTACGCAGTATTTT. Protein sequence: CASSTLEFTQYF.

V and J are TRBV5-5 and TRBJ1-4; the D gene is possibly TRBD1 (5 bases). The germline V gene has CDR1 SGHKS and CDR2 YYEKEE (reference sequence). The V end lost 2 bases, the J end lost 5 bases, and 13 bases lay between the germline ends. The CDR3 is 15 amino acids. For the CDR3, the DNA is TGTGCCAGCAGCTTCTCTGGCAGGGCCAATGAAAAACTGTTTTTT. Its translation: CASSFSGRANEKLFF.

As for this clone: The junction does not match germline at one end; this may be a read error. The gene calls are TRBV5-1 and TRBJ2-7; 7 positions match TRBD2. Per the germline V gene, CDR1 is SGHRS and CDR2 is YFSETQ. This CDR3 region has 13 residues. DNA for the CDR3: TGCGCCAGCAGCTTGTCTGCGGGAGAGGGGACCGCCTTC. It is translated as CASSLSAGEGTAF.

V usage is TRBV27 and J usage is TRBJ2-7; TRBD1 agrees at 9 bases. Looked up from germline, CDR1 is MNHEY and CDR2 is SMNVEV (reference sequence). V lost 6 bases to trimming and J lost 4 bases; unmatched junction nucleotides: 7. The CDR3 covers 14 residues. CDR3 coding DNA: TGTGCCAGCAGACCTCCGGGACAGGGTTACGAGCAGTACTTC. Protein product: CASRPPGQGYEQYF.

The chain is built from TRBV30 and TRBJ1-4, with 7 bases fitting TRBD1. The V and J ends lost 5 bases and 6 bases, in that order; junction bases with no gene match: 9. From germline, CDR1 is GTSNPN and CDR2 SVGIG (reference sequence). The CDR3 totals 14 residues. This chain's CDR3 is CAWGGARGDEKLFF. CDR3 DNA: TGTGCCTGGGGTGGCGCCAGGGGGGATGAAAAACTGTTTTTT.

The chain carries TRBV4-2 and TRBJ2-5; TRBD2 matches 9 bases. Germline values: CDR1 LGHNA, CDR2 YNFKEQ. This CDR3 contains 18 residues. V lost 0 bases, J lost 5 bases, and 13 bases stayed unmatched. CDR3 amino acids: CASSQEGIGGRAGETQYF. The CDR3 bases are TGTGCCAGCAGCCAAGAGGGTATCGGCGGGAGGGCCGGGGAGACCCAGTACTTC.

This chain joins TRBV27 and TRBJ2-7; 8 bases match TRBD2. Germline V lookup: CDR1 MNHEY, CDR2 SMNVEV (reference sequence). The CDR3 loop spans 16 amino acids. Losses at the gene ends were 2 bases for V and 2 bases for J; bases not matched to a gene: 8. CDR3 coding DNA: TGTGCCAGCAGTTTAGGGGGCGGGGGGCCGACCTACGAGCAGTACTTC. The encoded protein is CASSLGGGGPTYEQYF.

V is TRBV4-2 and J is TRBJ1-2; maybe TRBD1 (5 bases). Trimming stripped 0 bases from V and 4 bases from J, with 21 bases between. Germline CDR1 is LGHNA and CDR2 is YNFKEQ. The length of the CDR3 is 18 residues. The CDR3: CASSQDRKTRGYGYGYTF. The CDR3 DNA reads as TGTGCCAGCAGCCAAGATCGTAAGACAAGGGGATATGGCTATGGCTACACCTTC.

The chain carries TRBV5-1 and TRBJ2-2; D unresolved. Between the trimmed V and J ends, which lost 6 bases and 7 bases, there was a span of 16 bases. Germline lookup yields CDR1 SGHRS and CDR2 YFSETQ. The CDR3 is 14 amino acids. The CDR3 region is CASTLGILGGELFF. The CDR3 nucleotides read TGCGCCAGCACGCTCGGTATTCTAGGCGGGGAGCTGTTTTTT.